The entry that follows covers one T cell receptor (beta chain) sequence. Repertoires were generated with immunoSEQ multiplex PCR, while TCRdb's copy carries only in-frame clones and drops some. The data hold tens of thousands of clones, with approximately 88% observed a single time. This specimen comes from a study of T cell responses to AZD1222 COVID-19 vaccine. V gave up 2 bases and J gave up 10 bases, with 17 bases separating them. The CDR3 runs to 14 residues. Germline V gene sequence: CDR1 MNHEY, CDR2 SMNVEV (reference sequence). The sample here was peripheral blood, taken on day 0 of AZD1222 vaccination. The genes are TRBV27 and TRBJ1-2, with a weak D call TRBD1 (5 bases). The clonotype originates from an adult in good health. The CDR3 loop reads CASSLSRAVRVYTF. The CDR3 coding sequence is TGTGCCAGCAGTTTAAGCAGGGCAGTCCGCGTCTACACCTTC.